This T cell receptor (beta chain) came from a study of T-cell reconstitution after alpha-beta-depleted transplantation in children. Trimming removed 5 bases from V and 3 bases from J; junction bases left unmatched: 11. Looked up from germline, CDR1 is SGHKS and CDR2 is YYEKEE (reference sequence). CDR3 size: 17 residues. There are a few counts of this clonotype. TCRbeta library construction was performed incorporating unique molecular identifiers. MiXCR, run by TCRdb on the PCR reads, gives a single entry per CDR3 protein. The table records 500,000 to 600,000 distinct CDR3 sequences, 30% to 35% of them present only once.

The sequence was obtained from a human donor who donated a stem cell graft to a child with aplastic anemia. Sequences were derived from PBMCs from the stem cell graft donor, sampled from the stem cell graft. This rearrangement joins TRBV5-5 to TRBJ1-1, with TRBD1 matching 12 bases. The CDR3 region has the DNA TGTGCCAGCAGACTGGGACAGGGGGCGACGAAGGACACTGAAGCTTTCTTT. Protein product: CASRLGQGATKDTEAFF.